The rows below give T cell receptor beta chains drawn from one sample of a study of CD8 T cells in ankylosing spondylitis. TCRdb reprocessed the 5' RACE reads via MiXCR and lists one record per CDR3 protein. The table lists under 250,000 distinct CDR3 sequences, 32% of them singletons. The source material was blood, either unsorted or a sorted T cell fraction (not recorded which). The receptors here all came from a male donor with ankylosing spondylitis or in good health (not recorded which). Both conserved end residues are part of each CDR3.

TRBV12-3/TRBV12-4	TRBJ1-5	CASSDRGNQPQHF
TRBV7-9	TRBJ2-7	CASSLDPWQGADEQYF
TRBV5-1	TRBJ2-1	CASGEYEQFF
TRBV7-9	TRBJ2-7	CASSSGQLPVF
TRBV10-3	TRBJ2-1	CAISESTDYNEQFF
TRBV20-1	TRBJ2-7	CSARDRRLLSSYEQYF
TRBV27	TRBJ2-3	CASSKPSRGGVSTDTQYF
TRBV28	TRBJ1-5	CASSFPGGLGSNQPQHF
TRBV6-1	TRBJ1-6	CASSEADRDYNSPLHF
TRBV5-1	TRBJ2-1	CASRLSLSGAVYNEQFF
TRBV7-9	TRBJ2-5	CASSLSQRGEETQYF
TRBV5-1	TRBJ2-2	CASSFDRSEGNTGELFF
TRBV6-1	TRBJ2-5	CASRRTPWGQETQYF
TRBV20-1	TRBJ1-5	CSARSGINQPQHF
TRBV20-1	TRBJ2-7	CSAGERLAGFSEQYF
TRBV6-5	TRBJ2-3	CASSYSIGREAPSDTQYF
TRBV19	TRBJ2-5	CASSMSRQVQETQYF
TRBV7-9	TRBJ2-5	CASSLSGTGQETQYF
TRBV6-1	TRBJ2-7	CASSDEGYEQYF
TRBV10-3	TRBJ2-2	CAIRRVLDSNTGELFF
TRBV7-6	TRBJ2-3	CASSLAPRGGLEDTQYF
TRBV15	TRBJ2-7	CATSMDRSSYEQYF
TRBV12-3/TRBV12-4	TRBJ2-3	CASSISRDTQYF
TRBV28	TRBJ2-1	CASSFGLAANNEQFF
TRBV5-1	TRBJ1-4	CASSQQGNEKLFF
TRBV10-3	TRBJ2-7	CAISPTSGRYEQYF
TRBV15	TRBJ2-1	CATSRRPGDRGSSYNEQFF
TRBV7-6	TRBJ2-2	CASSAPTGGENTGELFF
TRBV5-1	TRBJ1-2	CASSPLDGSEGYTF
TRBV20-1	TRBJ2-5	CSDIQKSQETQYF
TRBV6-5	TRBJ2-3	CASSYAEIETQYF
TRBV30	TRBJ1-6	CAWSPWGQRSSSYNSPLHF
TRBV28	TRBJ2-7	CASSHPVWTDSYEQYF
TRBV3-1	TRBJ2-7	CASSRKGVNGDEQYF
TRBV10-3	TRBJ2-3	CAISGSDTQYF
TRBV4-1	TRBJ2-3	CASSQDNGGGTDTQYF
TRBV20-1	TRBJ1-1	CVSPGTRGVLNTEAFF
TRBV10-3	TRBJ1-1	CATGGDRLTTEAFF
TRBV20-1	TRBJ2-1	CSARVTSGGPGDEQFF
TRBV20-1	TRBJ2-7	CSFYRGEGYEQYF
TRBV20-1	TRBJ2-3	CSARETGDTQYF
TRBV20-1	TRBJ1-3	CSARDSQGSAGNTIYF
TRBV29-1	TRBJ2-1	CSIGRGYNEQFF